This T cell receptor beta chain was identified during a study of shared clonotypes between healthy human individuals. The CDR3 runs to 16 residues. Germline V lookup: CDR1 MNHEY, CDR2 SVGAGI. J gave up 3 bases and V 2 bases, and 10 bases lay outside the gene matches. On this clone: The antigen is unknown.

Findings of the study overall: When compared with the clonotypes that were shared by all four sorted-subset donors, the non-shared clonotypes turned out to have lower generation probabilities. It was the few donors that limited the genetic and exposure-history diversity represented.

Assay execution took place at the deep level. Sequencing was performed with immunoSEQ multiplex PCR; in TCRdb, only in-frame clones are kept and a portion is missing. The sample consists of approximately 1,500,000 clones, nearly 99% of them appearing once. The specimen was naive CD4+ T cells sorted from blood. Subset noted: CD45RA+ positively selected. This clonotype originated in a man in his thirties or forties in good health. The genes are TRBV6-5 and TRBJ2-7, with TRBD2 identical over 7 bases. The CDR3 DNA reads as TGTGCCAGCAGTTACGTGCCAGCGGGAAGTATCTACGAGCAGTACTTC. The encoded protein is CASSYVPAGSIYEQYF.